The 24 T cell receptor beta chains below were found in one sample sequenced in a study of T cell changes during pregnancy in multiple sclerosis. Some clones are missing from TCRdb's copy, which holds only in-frame ones; the method was immunoSEQ multiplex PCR. The sample lists 79,000 or so clones; roughly 92% were seen once. The sequencing used CD4+ T cells from peripheral blood mononuclear cells, collected before pregnancy. The receptors were sampled from a female donor with multiple sclerosis, enrolled in a pregnancy study.

The rearrangement links TRBV30 to TRBJ1-2, with TRBD1 identical over 8 bases. The CDR3 spans 14 residues. Germline CDR1 is GTSNPN and CDR2 is SVGIG (reference sequence). V lost 0 bases and J lost 5; bases outside the gene matches: 5. CDR3 DNA: TGTGCCTGGAGTGTACCCGGACAGGGTTATGGCTACACCTTC. This sequence encodes CAWSVPGQGYGYTF.

V and J are TRBV7-9 and TRBJ2-5; 7 bases line up with TRBD1. This CDR3 is 15 amino acids long. With 5 bases clipped from V and 5 bases from J, the junction kept 11 bases outside the gene matches. Per the germline V gene, CDR1 is SEHNR and CDR2 is FQNEAQ (reference sequence). The CDR3 region is CASSDSTGAWETQYF. The CDR3 DNA is TGTGCCAGCAGCGATTCAACAGGGGCCTGGGAGACCCAGTACTTC.

The chain joins TRBV7-2 to TRBJ2-3; 9 bases match TRBD1. V dropped 1 base and J dropped 2; count of bases not matched to a gene: 7. Germline V gene lookup returns CDR1 SGHTA and CDR2 FQGNSA. The CDR3 has 17 amino acids. CDR3 bases: TGTGCCAGCAGCTTAGTGGGGACAGGGCCCGCCACAGATACGCAGTATTTT. Its protein is CASSLVGTGPATDTQYF.

The chain uses TRBV6-6 and TRBJ1-6; possibly TRBD1 for D (6 bases). From germline, CDR1 is MNHNY and CDR2 SVGAGI (reference sequence). The CDR3 spans 15 residues. The V end lost 5 bases, the J end lost 10 bases, and 18 bases lay between the germline ends. CDR3 protein: CASSELRGPGSPLHF. The DNA of the CDR3 is TGTGCCAGCAGTGAGCTCAGGGGTCCAGGCTCACCCCTCCACTTT.

V gene TRBV5-4 combines with J gene TRBJ2-1, with 11 bases fitting TRBD2. CDR3 length: 17 residues. Germline-derived CDR1 and CDR2 are SGHNT and YYREEE (reference sequence). V shed 1 base, J shed 6 bases, and the junction held 9 bases outside the gene matches. The CDR3 spells CASSLSLLAGDGNEQFF. The CDR3 DNA sequence: TGTGCCAGCAGCTTGTCCCTACTAGCGGGGGACGGCAATGAGCAGTTCTTC.

V gene TRBV7-9 combines with J gene TRBJ2-7; 13 bases are shared with TRBD2. The V segment lost 6 bases and the J segment 7 bases; nucleotides outside the gene matches: 6. This CDR3 spans 14 amino acids. CDR1 is SEHNR and CDR2 is FQNEAQ in the germline V gene (reference sequence). CDR3 in DNA: TGTGCCAGCAGGCGGACTAGCGGGGGTGGAGAGCAGTACTTC. Translating gives CASRRTSGGGEQYF.

The chain uses TRBV9 and TRBJ2-7, with 7 nucleotides matching TRBD1. Germline V gives CDR1 SGDLS, CDR2 YYNGEE. The CDR3 has 14 residues. V shed 0 bases and J 3 bases; nucleotides not matched to a gene: 3. The DNA for the CDR3 is TGTGCCAGCAGCGTAGATGACAGGGTCTACGAGCAGTACTTC. This gives the protein CASSVDDRVYEQYF. The entire variable domain, with the rest obtained from reference TRBV9 and TRBJ2-7, is as follows: DSGVTQTPKHLITATGQRVTLRCSPRSGDLSVYWYQQSLDQGLQFLIQYYNGEERAKGNILERFSAQQFPDLHSELNLSSLELGDSALYFCASSVDDRVYEQYFGPGTRLTVT.

The gene calls are TRBV4-1 and TRBJ2-3; no firm D call. The CDR3 extends over 16 amino acids. The germline V gene encodes CDR1 MGHRA and CDR2 YSYEKL. The V gene lost 4 bases and the J gene lost 7 bases, with 21 bases spanning the gap. The CDR3 nucleotides are TGCGCCAGCAGCCCCTCGGAGCGCCTAGAGGTGAATACGCAGTATTTT. It is translated as CASSPSERLEVNTQYF.

The V call is TRBV15, the J call TRBJ2-7; 7 bases agree with TRBD2. CDR3 length: 14 residues. Germline values: CDR1 LNHNV, CDR2 YYDKDF (reference sequence). J lost 3 bases, V lost 2 bases, and 4 bases had no gene match. This CDR3 reads CATSRRPGGYEQYF. DNA of the CDR3: TGTGCCACCAGCAGAAGGCCGGGGGGCTACGAGCAGTACTTC.

This chain connects TRBV2 to TRBJ2-7, with TRBD2 matching 9 bases. V shed 3 bases, J shed 4 bases, and the junction held 4 bases outside the gene matches. Per germline, CDR1 SNHLY and CDR2 FYNNEI. The CDR3 runs to 14 residues. The CDR3 coding sequence is TGTGCCAGCAGTGAGAGTCTAGCGGGATACGAGCAGTACTTC. Translated, it gives CASSESLAGYEQYF.

The chain carries TRBV4-2 and TRBJ2-4, with 11 positions matching TRBD1. The trim removed 0 bases at V and 4 bases at J, leaving 5 bases unmatched. Germline-derived CDR1 and CDR2 are LGHNA and YNFKEQ. CDR3 size: 17 residues. CDR3: CASSQDPGQGVKNIQYF. The CDR3 DNA follows: TGTGCCAGCAGCCAAGATCCGGGACAGGGGGTAAAAAACATTCAGTACTTC.

This chain uses TRBV29-1 with TRBJ1-1; D may be TRBD1 (6 bases). Germline assignment: CDR1 SQVTM and CDR2 ANQGSEA. The V end was cut by 5 bases, the J end by 1 base, with 11 bases between. The CDR3 is made up of 13 amino acids. Here the CDR3 reads CSVSRGGNTEAFF. The CDR3 nucleotides read TGCAGCGTTTCCAGGGGTGGGAACACTGAAGCTTTCTTT.

V is TRBV25-1 and J is TRBJ2-3; unclear D gene. The CDR3 extends over 11 amino acids. CDR1 and CDR2 from the germline V gene are MGHDK and SYGVNS. Between the trimmed V and J ends, which lost 4 bases and 3 bases, there was a span of 2 bases. CDR3: CASSATDTQYF. The CDR3, as DNA: TGTGCCAGCAGTGCGACAGATACGCAGTATTTT.

V gene TRBV2 combines with J gene TRBJ2-2; TRBD2 might be the D (6 bases). The V end lost 6 bases, the J end lost 2 bases, and 10 bases lay between the germline ends. The CDR3 spans 14 residues. The germline V gene has CDR1 SNHLY and CDR2 FYNNEI. This CDR3 reads CASRILANTGELFF. CDR3 nucleotide sequence: TGTGCCAGCAGGATACTAGCTAACACCGGGGAGCTGTTTTTT.

The V and J genes are TRBV2 and TRBJ1-1, with D unresolved. This CDR3 is built from 12 residues. The V end lost 6 bases, the J end lost 1 base, and 6 bases lay between the germline ends. Per the germline V gene, CDR1 is SNHLY and CDR2 is FYNNEI. The DNA of the CDR3 is TGTGCCAGCAGGAGCGCGAACACTGAAGCTTTCTTT. Translated: CASRSANTEAFF.

The chain employs TRBV18 and TRBJ1-1, with 9 bases aligning to TRBD1. The CDR3 extends over 16 amino acids. The V gene's germline CDR1 is KGHSH and CDR2 LQKENI. J gave up 0 bases and V 6 bases, and 8 bases lay outside the gene matches. CDR3 loop: CASSAQRQGVNTEAFF. Written as DNA, the CDR3 is TGTGCCAGCTCCGCTCAAAGACAGGGGGTGAACACTGAAGCTTTCTTT.

The J gene is TRBJ2-2, the V gene TRBV11-2, with a tentative D call TRBD1 (6 bases). The CDR3 extends over 13 amino acids. V was shortened by 9 bases and J by 5 bases, with 13 bases between the two germline ends. Per germline, CDR1 SGHAT and CDR2 FQNNGV. The CDR3: CASQGTRTGELFF. The CDR3 DNA is TGTGCCAGTCAAGGGACAAGGACCGGGGAGCTGTTTTTT.

The CDR3, as DNA: TGTGCCACGTCAGCGAACACCGGGGAGCTGTTTTTT. Translation: CATSANTGELFF. This chain links TRBV5-5 with TRBJ2-2; D gene uncertain. V lost 9 bases, J lost 0 bases, and 6 bases lay in between. The CDR3 runs 12 residues. In germline, CDR1 is SGHKS, CDR2 YYEKEE (reference sequence).

This chain uses TRBV5-1 with TRBJ2-1, with TRBD2 matching over 7 bases. Germline CDR1 and CDR2: SGHRS and YFSETQ. Unmatched junction bases numbered 9, after V lost 6 bases and J lost 6 bases. The CDR3 totals 14 residues. The CDR3 DNA reads TGCGCCAGCAACGGACTAGTTGAAGGCAATGAGCAGTTCTTC. Translation gives CASNGLVEGNEQFF.

The rearrangement links TRBV5-1 to TRBJ2-2; 14 nucleotides align to TRBD2. This CDR3 contains 17 residues. Trimming cost V 4 bases and J 4 bases; bases outside gene matches: 6. Germline loops: CDR1 SGHRS, CDR2 YFSETQ. The CDR3, as DNA: TGCGCCAGCAGCATGGGACTAGCGGGGGCCCGCACCGGGGAGCTGTTTTTT. As protein: CASSMGLAGARTGELFF.

J is TRBJ2-1 and V is TRBV5-6; 8 bases fit TRBD2. The germline V gene has CDR1 SGHDT and CDR2 YYEEEE. V shed 2 bases and J 3 bases; nucleotides not matched to a gene: 10. The CDR3 extends over 17 amino acids. The CDR3 sequence is CASSFINAGGFYNEQFF. CDR3 nucleotide sequence: TGTGCCAGCAGCTTTATTAATGCGGGAGGCTTCTACAATGAGCAGTTCTTC.

V usage is TRBV30 and J usage is TRBJ1-5; D is possibly TRBD1 (5 bases). Trimming pared 0 bases from V and 5 bases from J, leaving 11 bases between. Germline V gives CDR1 GTSNPN, CDR2 SVGIG (reference sequence). The CDR3 has 14 amino acids. The chain's CDR3 is CAWSVHRNDQPQHF. The DNA for the CDR3 is TGTGCCTGGAGTGTACACAGGAATGATCAGCCCCAGCATTTT.

The rearrangement joins TRBV5-5 to TRBJ1-5; no reliable D call. Germline values: CDR1 SGHKS, CDR2 YYEKEE (reference sequence). V gave up 4 bases and J gave up 0 bases, with 5 bases separating them. This CDR3 region has 13 residues. The CDR3 DNA is TGTGCCAGCAGCCCTATTAGCAATCAGCCCCAGCATTTT. Its protein product is CASSPISNQPQHF.

The J gene is TRBJ1-1, the V gene TRBV2; D is possibly TRBD1 (5 bases). Trimming removed 4 bases from V and 3 bases from J, with 33 bases in between. The CDR3 covers 21 residues. Germline V gene lookup returns CDR1 SNHLY and CDR2 FYNNEI. CDR3 region: CASSAKSTGGTFQTGDTEAFF. The CDR3 DNA reads as TGTGCCAGCAGTGCGAAATCAACCGGGGGGACCTTCCAAACGGGAGACACTGAAGCTTTCTTT.